The sample holds many counts of the clone carrying this T cell receptor beta chain. Its antigen remains unknown. The entry originates in a study of regulatory T cells in long-lasting Graves disease. The study, taken as a whole, reports: Whereas new patients shared 800 to 1,000 public clonotypes, persistent patients shared more, at approximately 2,500.

The time point is: newly diagnosed GD, antithyroid drugs for less than 3 months. Extracted PBMC RNA gave rise to the TCR library. Both iRepertoire HTBI primers and Arm-PCR of CDR3 regions were used to build the TCR beta libraries. TCRdb redid the calling of the multiplex PCR reads with MiXCR, one entry per CDR3 protein. The sample has about 200,000 distinct CDR3 sequences; roughly 19% are singletons. The same data also contributed to another study, on T cells in Graves' hyperthyroidism and ophthalmopathy.

This receptor was identified in a woman aged 25-40 years with Graves disease. The specimen comprised peripheral blood mononuclear cells (PBMCs), sampled at new diagnosis, from a patient treated with antithyroid drugs.

CDR3: CASLGDGETQYF. CDR3 DNA sequence: TGTGCCAGCCTTGGGGATGGAGAGACCCAGTACTTC. The rearrangement joins TRBV28 to TRBJ2-5; D call uncertain. V gave up 8 bases and J gave up 4 bases, with 11 bases separating them. The CDR3 has 12 residues. From germline, CDR1 is MDHEN and CDR2 SYDVKM.